This T cell receptor (beta chain) was sequenced for a study of control samples from healthy donors and cancer patients (dated by TCRdb to the early 2020s). Library prep was done by the immunoSEQ multiplex PCR assay. TCRdb took over this immuneACCESS table, retaining in-frame rearrangements with V and J assigned. Such tables are incomplete; in checked studies, under half of the missing clones stem from an unresolved V gene, and the remainder is unexplained. This sample comprises about 180,000 clones, around 91% of them detected only once. The ten biggest clones cover 1.3% to 1.5% of the sample. Turning to this clone: Its antigen is still unknown. No per-base quality is available; no much larger clone lies one base away.

Taken from the germline V gene, the CDR1 and CDR2 loops are SGHNT and YENEEA. After removal of 3 bases from V and 0 bases from J, the junction retains 5 bases not matched to a gene. The CDR3 contains 16 residues, cysteine and phenylalanine counted. Only the CDR3 DNA is retained, 48 bases long and in frame from the first base. This TCR was sampled from a woman in her fifties or sixties in good health. The sample consisted of blood. The sequence is built from TRBV11-3 and TRBJ2-3, and 8 junctional nucleotides match TRBD2. CDR3 protein: CASSLGSGTSTDTQYF. The DNA sequence reads TGTGCCAGCAGCTTGGGTAGCGGGACTAGCACAGATACGCAGTATTTT.